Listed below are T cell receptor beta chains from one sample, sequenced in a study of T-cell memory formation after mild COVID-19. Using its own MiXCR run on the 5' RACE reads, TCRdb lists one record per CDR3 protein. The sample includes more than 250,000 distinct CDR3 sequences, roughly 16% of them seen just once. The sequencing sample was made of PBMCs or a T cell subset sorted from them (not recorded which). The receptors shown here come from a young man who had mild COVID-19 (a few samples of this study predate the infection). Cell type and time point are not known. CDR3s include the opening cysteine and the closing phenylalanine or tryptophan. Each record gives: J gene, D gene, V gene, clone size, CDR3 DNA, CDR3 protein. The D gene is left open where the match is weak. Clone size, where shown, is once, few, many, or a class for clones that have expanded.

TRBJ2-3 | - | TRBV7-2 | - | TGTGCCAGCAGCTCCGGGATCAGGGGGGTAACAGATACGCAGTATTTT | CASSSGIRGVTDTQYF
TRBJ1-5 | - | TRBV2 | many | TGTGCCAGCAGGCCCGGAGGTAGCAATCAGCCCCAGCATTTT | CASRPGGSNQPQHF
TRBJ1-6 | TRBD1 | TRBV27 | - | TGTGCCAGCAGTTTATGGACAGGGGGCAATTCACCCCTCCACTTT | CASSLWTGGNSPLHF
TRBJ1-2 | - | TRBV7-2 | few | TGTGCCAGCAGCTTAGGGCCGGACGCGAGCTATGGCTACACCTTC | CASSLGPDASYGYTF
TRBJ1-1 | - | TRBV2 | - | TGTGCCAGCACGGGCGAAACGAACACTGAAGCTTTCTTT | CASTGETNTEAFF
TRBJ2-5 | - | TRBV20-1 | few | TGCAGTGCTCACGTCCCGGACTATACCTTACCGGAGACCCAGTACTTC | CSAHVPDYTLPETQYF
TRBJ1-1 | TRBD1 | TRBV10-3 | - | TGTGCCGCAAACACACAGGGGGGAGAATCTGAAGCTTTCTTT | CAANTQGGESEAFF
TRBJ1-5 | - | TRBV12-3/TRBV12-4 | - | TGTGCCAGCAGTGGGCGCAGGGACAATCAGCCCCAGCATTTT | CASSGRRDNQPQHF
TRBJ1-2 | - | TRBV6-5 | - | TGTGCCAGCAGTTCGGAACCGGGAACTAACTATGGCTACACCTTC | CASSSEPGTNYGYTF
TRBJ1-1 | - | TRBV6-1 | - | TGTGCCAGCACGAAAGGAGGGCCCAACACTGAAGCTTTCTTT | CASTKGGPNTEAFF
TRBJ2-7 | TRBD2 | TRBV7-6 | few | TGTGCCAGCAGCTTAGGGACTAGCATCTTGTCCTACGAGCAGTACTTC | CASSLGTSILSYEQYF
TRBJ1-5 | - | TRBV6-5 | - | TGTGCCAGCAGTTTATACGGGAACAATCAGCCCCAGCATTTT | CASSLYGNNQPQHF
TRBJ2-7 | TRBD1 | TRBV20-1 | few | TGCAGTGCTGGGACAGGGTGGCAGTACTTC | CSAGTGWQYF
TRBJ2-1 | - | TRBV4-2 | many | TGTGCCAGCAGCCTTGCTAACTTGGGGAATGAGCAGTTCTTC | CASSLANLGNEQFF
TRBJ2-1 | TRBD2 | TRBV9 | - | TGTGCCAGCAGCGTAGAGCGGGGGCAGCAGTTCTTC | CASSVERGQQFF
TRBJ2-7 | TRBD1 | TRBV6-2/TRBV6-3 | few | TGTGCCAGCACTCTGGGGACAGTTTACGAGCAGTACTTC | CASTLGTVYEQYF
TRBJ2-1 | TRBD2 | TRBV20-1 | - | TGCAGTGCTGAATCCGGGACTAGCGGGGGGAAATACAATGAGCAGTTCTTC | CSAESGTSGGKYNEQFF
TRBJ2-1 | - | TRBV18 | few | TGTGCCAGCTCACCATTAGGGGTGAATGAGCAGTTCTTC | CASSPLGVNEQFF
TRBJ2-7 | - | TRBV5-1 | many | TGCGCCAGCAGCTTGGGAGGGGACGAGCAGTACTTC | CASSLGGDEQYF
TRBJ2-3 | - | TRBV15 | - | TGTGCCACCAGCAGAGTCGGGGGTCGGACAGATACGCAGTATTTT | CATSRVGGRTDTQYF
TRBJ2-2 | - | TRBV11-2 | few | TGTGCCAGCAGCTTAATCAGGGGACTTAACACCGGGGAGCTGTTTTTT | CASSLIRGLNTGELFF
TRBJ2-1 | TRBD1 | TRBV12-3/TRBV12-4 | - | TGTGCCAGCACTCCGGGACAGGGACTCTACAATGAGCAGTTCTTC | CASTPGQGLYNEQFF
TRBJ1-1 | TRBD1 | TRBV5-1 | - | TGCGCCAGCAGCTTGGTTGGACAGGGTCCCACTGAAGCTTTCTTT | CASSLVGQGPTEAFF
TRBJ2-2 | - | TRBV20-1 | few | TGCAGTGCTATGGCGATAGGGGAGCTGTTTTTT | CSAMAIGELFF
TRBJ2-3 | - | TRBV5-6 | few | TGTGCCAGCAGCTTGATGCGGGGCTCGGGAGATACGCAGTATTTT | CASSLMRGSGDTQYF
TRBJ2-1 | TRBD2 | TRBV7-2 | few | TGTGCCAGCAGCTGGGTAGCGGGGGGTCCCAATGAGCAGTTCTTC | CASSWVAGGPNEQFF
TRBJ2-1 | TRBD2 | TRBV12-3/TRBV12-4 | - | TGTGCCAACCCTGGACTAGCGGGTAATGAGCAGTTCTTC | CANPGLAGNEQFF
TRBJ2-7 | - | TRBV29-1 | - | TGCAGCGTTGAAGTGGTCACCTCCTACGAGCAGTACTTC | CSVEVVTSYEQYF
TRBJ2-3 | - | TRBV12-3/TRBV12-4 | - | TGTGCCAGCAGTTTAGGGAGACTAGATACAGATACGCAGTATTTT | CASSLGRLDTDTQYF
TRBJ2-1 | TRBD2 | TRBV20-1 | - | TGCAGTGCTCCCGGTACTAGCGGGGGGACTTACAATGAGCAGTTCTTC | CSAPGTSGGTYNEQFF
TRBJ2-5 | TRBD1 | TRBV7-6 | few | TGTGCCAGCAGCTCCCGGGACAGGGGGCCTCAAGAGACCCAGTACTTC | CASSSRDRGPQETQYF
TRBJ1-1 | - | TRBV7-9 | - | TGTGCCAGCAGCGCCCGGCAGGGGATGAACACTGAAGCTTTCTTT | CASSARQGMNTEAFF
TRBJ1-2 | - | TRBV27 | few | TGTGCCAGCAGTCTGGACATTAACTATGGCTACACCTTC | CASSLDINYGYTF
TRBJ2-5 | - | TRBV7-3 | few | TGTGCCAGCAGCTTAAGACCTGGGGAGACCCAGTACTTC | CASSLRPGETQYF
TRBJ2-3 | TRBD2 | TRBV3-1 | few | TGTGCCAGCAGCGCACTAGCGGGCGTCGGAGATACGCAGTATTTT | CASSALAGVGDTQYF
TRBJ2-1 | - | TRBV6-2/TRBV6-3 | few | TGTGCCAGCATTGACCCCCTTCCCAGCTACAATGAGCAGTTCTTC | CASIDPLPSYNEQFF
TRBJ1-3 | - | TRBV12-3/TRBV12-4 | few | TGTGCCAGCAGACGTATGGGGGCCCTCTCTGGAAACACCATATATTTT | CASRRMGALSGNTIYF
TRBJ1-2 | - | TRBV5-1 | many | TGCGCCAGCAGGTCCTGGGGCGAAGACTATGGCTACACCTTC | CASRSWGEDYGYTF
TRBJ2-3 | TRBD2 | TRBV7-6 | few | TGTGCCAGCAGCCGGACTAGCGGGGGGTACTTGGATACGCAGTATTTT | CASSRTSGGYLDTQYF
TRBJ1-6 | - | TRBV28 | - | TGTGCCAGCAGTTTTCAAAGGGGTTTGGGGGGTCTCCACTTT | CASSFQRGLGGLHF
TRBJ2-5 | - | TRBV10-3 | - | TGTGCCACCCGATCGTTGGACCAAGAGACCCAGTACTTC | CATRSLDQETQYF
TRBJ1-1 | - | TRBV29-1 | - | TGCAGCGTTGAAGATCGGGTGACCACTGAAGCTTTCTTT | CSVEDRVTTEAFF
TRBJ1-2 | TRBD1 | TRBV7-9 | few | TGTGCCAGCAGCCCTCCTCCGGGACAGACCCTCAGGCATAACTATGGCTACACCTTC | CASSPPPGQTLRHNYGYTF
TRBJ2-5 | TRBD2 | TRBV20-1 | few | TGCAGTGCTAGGCGGGGGGGAGGTCAAGAGACCCAGTACTTC | CSARRGGGQETQYF
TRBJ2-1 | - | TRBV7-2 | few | TGTGCCAGCAGCTCCGACGGGGGATTCTCCTACAATGAGCAGTTCTTC | CASSSDGGFSYNEQFF
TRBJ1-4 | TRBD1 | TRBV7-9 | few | TGTGCCAGCAGCTTAGGGTGGACCTGGACAGGGGATGAAAAACTGTTTTTT | CASSLGWTWTGDEKLFF
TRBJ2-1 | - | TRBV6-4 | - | TGTGCCAGCAGTGAGGGTCTAGCGTCCTACAATGAGCAGTTCTTC | CASSEGLASYNEQFF
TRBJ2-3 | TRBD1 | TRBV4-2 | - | TGTGCCAGCAGCCACGGAGGACTCAGGACAGGGGCCTTAGATACGCAGTATTTT | CASSHGGLRTGALDTQYF
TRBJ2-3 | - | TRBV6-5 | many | TGTGCCAGCAGCCCCAGGGCGATTAGCACAGATACGCAGTATTTT | CASSPRAISTDTQYF
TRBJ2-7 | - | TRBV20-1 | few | TGCAGTGCTAGCACGGGGTCCTACGAGCAGTACTTC | CSASTGSYEQYF
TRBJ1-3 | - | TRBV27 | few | TGTGCCAGCAGTTTAAATCCAGTCTCTGGAAACACCATATATTTT | CASSLNPVSGNTIYF